This T cell receptor beta chain was recovered during a study of tumor-infiltrating lymphocytes in localized non-small cell lung cancer. The CDR3 is made up of 13 amino acids. V shed 4 bases, J shed 3 bases, and the junction held 2 bases outside the gene matches. CDR1 and CDR2 from the germline V gene are LNHDA and SQIVND (reference sequence). Only in-frame clones appear in the TCRdb table, and some are missing; sequencing was by immunoSEQ multiplex PCR. The table lists thousands of clones, approximately 75% of them singletons. The sequence was collected from a human donor with non-small cell lung cancer. Sequenced: uninvolved lung tissue not adjacent to the tumor. V is TRBV19 and J is TRBJ2-7; the match to TRBD1 covers 8 bases. As DNA, the CDR3 is TGTGCCAGTAGTAGTGACAGGGGCTACGAGCAGTACTTC. Its translation is CASSSDRGYEQYF.